A single TCR beta chain is shown here with its context. This clone was seen a handful of times. Which antigen it targets is not known. Base qualities are not recorded, but no much larger clone differs from it by a single base. CDR1 and CDR2 are drawn from the germline V gene: MGHDK, SYGVNS. The CDR3 holds 15 amino acids from the cysteine to the phenylalanine. Of the read, only the CDR3 DNA is kept; its 45 bases are in frame from base 1. V loses 6 bases of germline sequence and J loses 5 bases, and the interval between the two ends is 16 bases. This specimen belongs to a study of radiotherapy plus CTLA-4 blockade in lung cancer (dated by TCRdb to 2016 to 2019). In the study overall: Among enrolled patients, around 18% had an objective response and 30% to 40% reached disease control.

Library method: the immunoSEQ multiplex PCR assay. In TCRdb, the immuneACCESS table is reduced to in-frame sequences with V and J assigned. These tables do not hold every clone; where another copy was compared, an unresolved V gene accounts for under half, and the others remain unexplained. Within this sample are about 24,000 clones, with 60% to 75% of them counted one time only. Approximately 3% of the sample is held by the ten biggest clonotypes. General study outcomes and caveats: The strongest predictors of response were reported to be early dynamic shifts in blood T cell clones along with a rise in serum interferon-beta following radiation. After treatment with radiotherapy and ipilimumab, TCR clones that originated in tumors expanded in peripheral blood.

Focal radiation therapy combined with CTLA-4 blockade (ipilimumab) was tested in patients with chemo-refractory metastatic non-small-cell lung cancer. Sequencing was performed on peripheral blood, taken from a patient treated with radiotherapy plus ipilimumab. The chain is assembled from TRBV25-1 and TRBJ2-2; TRBD1 is perhaps the D gene, given 6 matching bases. The source of this sequence is a human donor with non-small cell lung cancer whose response to radiotherapy plus ipilimumab could not be evaluated. Read as DNA, the sequence is TGTGCCAGCAGCATAGGGACAAGGGGGACCGGGGAGCTGTTTTTT. Translated, it gives CASSIGTRGTGELFF.